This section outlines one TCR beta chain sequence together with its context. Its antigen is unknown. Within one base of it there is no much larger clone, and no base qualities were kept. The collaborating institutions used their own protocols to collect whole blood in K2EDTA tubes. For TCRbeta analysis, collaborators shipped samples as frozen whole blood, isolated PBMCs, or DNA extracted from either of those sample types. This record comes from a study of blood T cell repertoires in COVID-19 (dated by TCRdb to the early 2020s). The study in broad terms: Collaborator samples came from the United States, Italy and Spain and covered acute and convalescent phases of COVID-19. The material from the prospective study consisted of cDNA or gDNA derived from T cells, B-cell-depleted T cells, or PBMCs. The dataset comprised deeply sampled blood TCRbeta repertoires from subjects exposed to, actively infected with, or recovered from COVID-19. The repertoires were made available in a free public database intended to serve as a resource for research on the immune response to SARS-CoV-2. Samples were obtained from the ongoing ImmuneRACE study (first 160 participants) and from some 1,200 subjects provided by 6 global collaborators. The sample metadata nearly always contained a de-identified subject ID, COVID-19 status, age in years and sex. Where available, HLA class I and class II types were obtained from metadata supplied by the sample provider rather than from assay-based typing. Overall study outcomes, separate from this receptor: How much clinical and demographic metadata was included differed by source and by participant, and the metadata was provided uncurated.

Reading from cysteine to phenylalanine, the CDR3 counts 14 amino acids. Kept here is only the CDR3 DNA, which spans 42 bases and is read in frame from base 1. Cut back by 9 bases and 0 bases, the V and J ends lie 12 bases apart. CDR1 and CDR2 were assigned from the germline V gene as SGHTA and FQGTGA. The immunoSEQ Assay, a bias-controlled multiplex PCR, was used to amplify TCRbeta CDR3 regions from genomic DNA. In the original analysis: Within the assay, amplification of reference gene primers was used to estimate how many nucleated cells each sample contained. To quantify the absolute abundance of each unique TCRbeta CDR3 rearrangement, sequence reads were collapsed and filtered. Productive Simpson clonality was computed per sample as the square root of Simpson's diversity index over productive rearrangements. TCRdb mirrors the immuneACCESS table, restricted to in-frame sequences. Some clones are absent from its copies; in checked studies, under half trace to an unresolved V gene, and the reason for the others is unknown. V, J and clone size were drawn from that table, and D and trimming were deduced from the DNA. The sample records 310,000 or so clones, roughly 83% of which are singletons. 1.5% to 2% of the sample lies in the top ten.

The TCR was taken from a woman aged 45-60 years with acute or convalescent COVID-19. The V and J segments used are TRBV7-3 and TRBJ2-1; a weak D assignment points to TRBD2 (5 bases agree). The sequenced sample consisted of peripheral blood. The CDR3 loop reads CASSSTSSYNEQFF. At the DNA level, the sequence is TGTGCCAGTTCCTCAACTAGCTCCTACAATGAGCAGTTCTTC.